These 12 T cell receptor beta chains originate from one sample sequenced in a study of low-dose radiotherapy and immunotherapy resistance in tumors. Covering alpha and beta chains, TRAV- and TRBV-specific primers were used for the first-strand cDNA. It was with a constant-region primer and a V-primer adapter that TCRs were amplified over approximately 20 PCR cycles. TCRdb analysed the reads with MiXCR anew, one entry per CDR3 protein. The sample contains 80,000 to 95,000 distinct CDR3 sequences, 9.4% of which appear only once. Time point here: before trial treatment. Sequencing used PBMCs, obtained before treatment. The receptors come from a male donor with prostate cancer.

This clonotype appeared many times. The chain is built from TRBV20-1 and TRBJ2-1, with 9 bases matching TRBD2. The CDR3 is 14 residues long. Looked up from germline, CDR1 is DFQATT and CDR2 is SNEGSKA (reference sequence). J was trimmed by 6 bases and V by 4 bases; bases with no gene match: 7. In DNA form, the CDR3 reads TGCAGTGCTATCAACGGCGGGGGGGGCAATGAGCAGTTCTTC. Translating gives CSAINGGGGNEQFF.

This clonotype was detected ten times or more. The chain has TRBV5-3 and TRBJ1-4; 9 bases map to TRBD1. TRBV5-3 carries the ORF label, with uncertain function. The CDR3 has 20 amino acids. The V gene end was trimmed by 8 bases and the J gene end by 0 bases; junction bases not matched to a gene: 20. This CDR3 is CASSVGPGQGFIATNEKLFF. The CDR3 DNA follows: TGTGCCAGCAGCGTCGGACCGGGACAGGGATTTATCGCAACTAATGAAAAACTGTTTTTT.

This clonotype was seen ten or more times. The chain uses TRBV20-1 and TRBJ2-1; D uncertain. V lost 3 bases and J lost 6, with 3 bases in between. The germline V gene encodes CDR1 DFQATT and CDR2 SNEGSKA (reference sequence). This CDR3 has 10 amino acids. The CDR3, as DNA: TGCAGTGCTAGCTTCAATGAGCAGTTCTTC. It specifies CSASFNEQFF.

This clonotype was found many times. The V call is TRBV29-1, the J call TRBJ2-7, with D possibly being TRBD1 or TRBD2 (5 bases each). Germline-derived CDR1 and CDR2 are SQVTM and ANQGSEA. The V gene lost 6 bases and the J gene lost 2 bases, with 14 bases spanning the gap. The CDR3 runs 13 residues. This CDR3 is CSVGPGLPYEQYF. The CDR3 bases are TGCAGCGTGGGGCCGGGGCTACCCTACGAGCAGTACTTC.

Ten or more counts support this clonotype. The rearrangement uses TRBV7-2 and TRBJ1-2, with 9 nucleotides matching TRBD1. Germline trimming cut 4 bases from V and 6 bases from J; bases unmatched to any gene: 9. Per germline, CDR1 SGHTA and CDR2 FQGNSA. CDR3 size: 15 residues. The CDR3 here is CASSSTGQGLHGYTF. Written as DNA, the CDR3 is TGTGCCAGCAGCTCGACGGGACAGGGCCTCCATGGCTACACCTTC. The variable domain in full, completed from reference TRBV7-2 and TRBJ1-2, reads GAGVSQSPSNKVTEKGKDVELRCDPISGHTALYWYRQSLGQGLEFLIYFQGNSAPDKSGLPSDRFSAERTGGSVSTLTIQRTQQEDSAVYLCASSSTGQGLHGYTFGSGTRLTVV.

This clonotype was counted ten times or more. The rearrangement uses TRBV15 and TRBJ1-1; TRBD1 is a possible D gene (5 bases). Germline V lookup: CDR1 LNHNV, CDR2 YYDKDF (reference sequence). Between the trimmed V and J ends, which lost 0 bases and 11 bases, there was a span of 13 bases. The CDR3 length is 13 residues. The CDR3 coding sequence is TGTGCCACCAGCAGAGACGTAGGACACCCCGCTTTCTTT. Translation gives CATSRDVGHPAFF.

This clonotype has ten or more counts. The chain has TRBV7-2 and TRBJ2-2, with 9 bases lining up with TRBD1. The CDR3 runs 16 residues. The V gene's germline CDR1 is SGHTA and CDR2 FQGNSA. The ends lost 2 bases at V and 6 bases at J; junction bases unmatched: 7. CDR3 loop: CASSLSLRDRAGELFF. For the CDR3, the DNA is TGTGCCAGCAGCTTATCCCTCCGGGACAGGGCCGGGGAGCTGTTTTTT.

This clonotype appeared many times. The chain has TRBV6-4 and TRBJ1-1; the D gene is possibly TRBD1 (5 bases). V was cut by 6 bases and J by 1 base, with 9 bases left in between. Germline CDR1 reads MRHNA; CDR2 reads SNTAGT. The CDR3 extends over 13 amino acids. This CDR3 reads CASSAQENTEAFF. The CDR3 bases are TGTGCCAGCAGCGCACAGGAGAACACTGAAGCTTTCTTT.

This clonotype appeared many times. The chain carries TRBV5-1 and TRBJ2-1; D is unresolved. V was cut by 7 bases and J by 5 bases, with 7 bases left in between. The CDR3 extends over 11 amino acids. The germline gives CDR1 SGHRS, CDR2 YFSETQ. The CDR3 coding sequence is TGCGCCAGCCTTAACAACAATGAGCAGTTCTTC. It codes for CASLNNNEQFF.

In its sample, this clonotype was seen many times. CDR3 loop: CASSLLGIQETQYF. As DNA, the CDR3 is TGTGCCAGCAGCTTACTAGGGATTCAAGAGACCCAGTACTTC. V is TRBV7-2 and J is TRBJ2-5; D unclear. The CDR3 sequence is 14 residues long. Germline V lookup: CDR1 SGHTA, CDR2 FQGNSA. V was shortened by 2 bases and J by 2 bases, with 9 bases between the two germline ends.

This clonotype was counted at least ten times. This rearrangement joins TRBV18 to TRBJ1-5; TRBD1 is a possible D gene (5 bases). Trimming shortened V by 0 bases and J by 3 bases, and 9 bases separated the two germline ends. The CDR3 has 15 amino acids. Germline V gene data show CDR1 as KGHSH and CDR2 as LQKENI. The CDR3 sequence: CASSPPSRVNQPQHF. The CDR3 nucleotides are TGTGCCAGCTCACCACCAAGCAGGGTCAATCAGCCCCAGCATTTT. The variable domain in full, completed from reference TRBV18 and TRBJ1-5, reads NAGVMQNPRHLVRRRGQEARLRCSPMKGHSHVYWYRQLPEEGLKFMVYLQKENIIDESGMPKERFSAEFPKEGPSILRIQQVVRGDSAAYFCASSPPSRVNQPQHFGDGTRLSIL.

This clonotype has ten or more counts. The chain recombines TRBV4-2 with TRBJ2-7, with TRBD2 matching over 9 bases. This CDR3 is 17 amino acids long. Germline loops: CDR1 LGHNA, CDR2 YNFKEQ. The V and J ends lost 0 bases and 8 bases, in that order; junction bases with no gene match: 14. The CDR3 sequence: CASSQDQGLAGVVKQYF. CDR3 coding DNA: TGTGCCAGCAGCCAAGATCAGGGACTAGCCGGGGTTGTAAAGCAGTACTTC.